Included here is one T cell receptor beta chain sequence, with context. Germline CDR1 reads DFQATT; CDR2 reads SNEGSKA (reference sequence). This CDR3 is built from 14 residues. J lost 5 bases, V lost 3 bases, and 9 bases had no gene match. These data are taken from a study of blood T cell repertoires in COVID-19. TCRdb keeps only in-frame clones here, not all; method: immunoSEQ multiplex PCR. The sample yields almost 90,000 clones, roughly 91% seen once. The chain has TRBV20-1 and TRBJ2-5, with 7 bases fitting TRBD2. The receptor comes from a man aged 18 to 30 with COVID-19, enrolled during active disease. The sample taken for sequencing was peripheral blood. The CDR3 sequence is CSASSALAVETQYF. The CDR3 DNA follows: TGCAGTGCTAGTTCGGCCCTAGCGGTTGAGACCCAGTACTTC.